This T cell receptor (beta chain) was found in a study of T cell clonotyping in hematopoietic cell transplantation (dated by TCRdb to the early 2020s). Background on the whole study: Recipient blood was collected about 28 days before transplant and at days 30, 100 and 180 after transplant. In the study, around 140 blood samples were gathered from roughly 35 consecutive transplant recipients and their related donors. Patients were recruited between late 2015 and 2017 and followed until September 2020 or death.

On the study overall, not on this receptor specifically: Broader posttransplant TCR repertoire diversity was predicted by donor and pretransplant recipient Inverse Simpson Index values. Recipient TCR diversity fell after transplant, with pathologically expanded clonotypes rising progressively from day 30 to day 180. Recipient repertoires showed only a small fraction of overlap with donor repertoires, and over 95% appeared de novo at the given depth. The sample size was limited, and CD4 and CD8 repertoire contributions could not be separated because cells were not sorted.

In the case of this clone: The clone's antigen remains unknown. Per-base qualities were not stored, and no clone one base away is much larger.

Nuclei Lysis Solution was used to extract genomic DNA from fresh or cryopreserved unfractionated peripheral blood mononuclear cells. The immunoSEQ assay, a bias-controlled multiplex PCR using V- and J-specific primers, was used to amplify TCR beta CDR3 regions from genomic DNA. A second PCR step added a proprietary barcode and Illumina adapter sequences to the CDR3 amplicons. An Illumina MiSeq instrument was used to sequence the CDR3 libraries. Concerning the study's data processing: Export and quality control were done with immunoSEQ Analyzer 3.0, while downstream analyses used R Bioconductor and Immunarch. Only productive rearrangements within the normalized downsampled data set were used in the calculation of repertoire metrics. Clonotypes larger than 5 templates in the normalized cohort were defined as pathologically expanded. The Inverse Simpson Index was used to measure repertoire diversity. CMV-specificity analyses were carried out on the non-normalized data set to capture all clonotypes. Sourced from immuneACCESS, this table was stored by TCRdb with only in-frame sequences that have V and J called. A share of the clones is absent; for the studies checked, an unresolved V gene accounts for under half, and the remainder has no known explanation. Clone size and the V and J calls come from that table; the DNA yielded D and trimming. The sample records some 13,000 clones, 62% of which are singletons. Approximately 9.8% of the sample is in the top ten clones.

Specimen: PBMCs. The sequence was collected from a human donor who either received an allogeneic hematopoietic cell transplant for a myeloid malignancy or was a related donor (not recorded which). Some clones in this sample may be carry-over from other donors' samples.

The CDR3 amino acid sequence is: CASSATPQGRGEKLFF. The DNA sequence is TGTGCCAGCAGCGCTACACCACAGGGTAGAGGGGAAAAACTGTTTTTT. The receptor chain draws on TRBV9 and TRBJ1-4; perhaps TRBD1 is the D gene, with 6 bases matching. From a lookup of the germline V gene, CDR1 and CDR2 are SGDLS and YYNGEE. The trim is 3 bases for V and 8 bases for J, with a gap of 20 bases between the germline ends. The CDR3 numbers 16 residues from cysteine through phenylalanine. The entry retains the CDR3 DNA only, 48 bases that are in frame from base 1.